The clone carrying this T cell receptor beta chain was seen only once. This CDR3 is also generated by other DNA sequences in the sample. Method: immunoSEQ multiplex PCR; TCRdb's copy keeps in-frame clones and lacks some. The sample has about 320,000 clones, 70% to 90% seen once. Treatment of the sample: over 15 received Ad26.COV2.S at low or high dose, single or two shots; five or six received placebo; per-sample allocation not given. On day 63 after the first injection, vaccine and placebo recipients gave samples. The data stem from a study of Ad26.COV2.S vaccination and SARS-CoV-2 variants. This TCR derives from a person aged 18-60 years who received the Ad26.COV2.S COVID-19 vaccine or a placebo. Sample: peripheral blood, taken in a trial of Ad26.COV2.S vaccine versus placebo.

This CDR3 reads CSARAETQYF. In DNA form, the CDR3 reads TGCAGTGCTAGGGCGGAGACCCAGTACTTC. The chain is built from TRBV20-1 and TRBJ2-5; no definite D call. V was clipped by 3 bases and J by 5 bases, with 4 bases between them. The CDR3 sequence is 10 residues long. Germline CDR1 and CDR2: DFQATT and SNEGSKA (reference sequence).